Listed below are T cell receptor beta chains from one sample, sequenced in a study of OX40 agonist ivuxolimab in advanced cancers. Clones were read by immunoSEQ multiplex PCR, and TCRdb kept only the in-frame ones, dropping some. The sample has under 90,000 clones; 90% to 95% are singletons. The sample was CD4+ or CD8+ T cells sorted from blood, taken in a trial of the OX40 agonist ivuxolimab. Receptors were obtained from an adult with an advanced solid tumor such as melanoma, head and neck, liver or kidney cancer. Each CDR3 is given with its conserved first and last residue. The D gene is left open where the match is weak. A clone size is listed for some rows: how often the clone was seen (once, few, many), or a class if it is expanded.

D gene	clone size	V gene	J gene	CDR3 protein	CDR3 DNA
.	.	TRBV15	TRBJ1-6	CATSRDPGDRNSPLHF	TGTGCCACCAGCAGAGATCCAGGGGATAGGAATTCACCCCTCCACTTT
.	.	TRBV28	TRBJ1-6	CASSSPGDNSPLHF	TGTGCCAGCAGTTCTCCCGGGGATAATTCACCCCTCCACTTT
.	.	TRBV4-3	TRBJ2-2	CASSQGSGLNTGELFF	TGCGCCAGCAGCCAAGGTAGCGGACTGAACACCGGGGAGCTGTTTTTT
TRBD1	.	TRBV9	TRBJ1-4	CASSVRGTGVMSNEKLFF	TGTGCCAGCAGCGTAAGGGGGACAGGGGTGATGTCTAATGAAAAACTGTTTTTT
.	.	TRBV5-1	TRBJ2-5	CASNGGPLETQYF	TGCGCCAGCAATGGGGGGCCCCTAGAGACCCAGTACTTC
.	once	TRBV30	TRBJ1-4	CAWKVLANEKLFF	TGTGCCTGGAAAGTCCTAGCTAATGAAAAACTGTTTTTT
.	.	TRBV7-2	TRBJ1-2	CASSLVQGQYYGYTF	TGTGCCAGCAGCTTAGTACAGGGCCAGTACTATGGCTACACCTTC
.	.	TRBV5-5	TRBJ1-3	CASNHSPGSGNTIYF	TGTGCCAGCAACCACTCCCCGGGGAGTGGAAACACCATATATTTT
.	.	TRBV6-5	TRBJ1-1	CASSYSGGFTEAFF	TGTGCCAGCAGTTACTCGGGGGGGTTCACTGAAGCTTTCTTT
.	.	TRBV28	TRBJ1-5	CASGPVGYGGSNQPQHF	TGTGCCAGCGGCCCAGTCGGATATGGAGGGAGCAATCAGCCCCAGCATTTT
TRBD2	few	TRBV5-4	TRBJ2-1	CASSPGTSGTNEQFF	TGTGCCAGCAGCCCGGGGACTAGCGGGACCAATGAGCAGTTCTTC
TRBD2	.	TRBV7-2	TRBJ2-1	CASSLAGGKYEQFF	TGTGCCAGCAGTCTAGCGGGAGGAAAATATGAGCAGTTCTTC
.	.	TRBV7-2	TRBJ2-1	CASSLGPPDAYNEQFF	TGTGCCAGCAGCTTAGGCCCCCCAGACGCCTACAATGAGCAGTTCTTC
TRBD2	.	TRBV5-1	TRBJ2-5	CASSLALAGGETQYF	TGCGCCAGCAGCTTGGCCCTAGCGGGTGGAGAGACCCAGTACTTC
TRBD1	once	TRBV18	TRBJ2-1	CASSATRDSYNEQFF	TGTGCCAGCTCAGCCACTCGGGACAGTTACAATGAGCAGTTCTTC
.	.	TRBV15	TRBJ1-2	CATSRGGADRTFYGYTF	TGTGCCACCAGCAGGGGGGGGGCGGACAGAACCTTCTATGGCTACACCTTC
.	.	TRBV27	TRBJ2-2	CASQWVGVGELFF	TGTGCCAGCCAATGGGTAGGGGTCGGGGAGCTGTTTTTT
.	.	TRBV30	TRBJ2-7	CAWSTDRSYEQYF	TGTGCCTGGAGTACCGACAGATCCTACGAGCAGTACTTC
TRBD1	.	TRBV5-8	TRBJ1-2	CASSLGTGQSYGYTF	TGTGCCAGCAGCCTCGGGACAGGGCAAAGTTATGGCTACACCTTC
.	once	TRBV29-1	TRBJ2-7	CSVRAGVEKQYF	TGCAGCGTCCGCGCAGGGGTGGAAAAGCAGTACTTC
TRBD1	.	TRBV27	TRBJ1-2	CASSQQGPYGYTF	TGTGCCAGCAGTCAACAGGGGCCCTATGGCTACACCTTC
.	.	TRBV6-1	TRBJ2-1	CASSEEGGPYNEQFF	TGTGCCAGCAGTGAAGAGGGCGGCCCCTACAATGAGCAGTTCTTC
.	.	TRBV28	TRBJ1-3	CATDGDSGNTIYF	TGTGCCACCGACGGTGACTCTGGAAACACCATATATTTT
.	.	TRBV4-3	TRBJ1-1	CASSQEVMGLTEAFF	TGCGCCAGCAGCCAAGAGGTGATGGGACTCACTGAAGCTTTCTTT
.	.	TRBV10-3	TRBJ2-7	CAISEDGGGFGEQYF	TGTGCCATCAGTGAGGACGGAGGGGGATTTGGAGAGCAGTACTTC
.	.	TRBV29-1	TRBJ2-7	CSGQGGDDEQYF	TGCAGCGGCCAAGGAGGGGACGACGAGCAGTACTTC
TRBD1	.	TRBV6-6	TRBJ1-1	CASSYGSQGAEAFF	TGTGCCAGCAGTTACGGGTCTCAGGGGGCTGAAGCTTTCTTT
TRBD1	.	TRBV28	TRBJ1-2	CASSASGTGGIVDYGYTF	TGTGCCAGCAGTGCCTCCGGGACAGGGGGTATTGTTGACTATGGCTACACCTTC